Listed here is a single T cell receptor (beta chain). The data were obtained in a study of blood T cell repertoires in COVID-19. Profiling relied on immunoSEQ multiplex PCR, and the TCRdb table lists in-frame clones only, not all of them. Found here are some 150,000 clones, roughly four fifths of them singletons; the top ten hold less than 3%. Germline CDR1 GTSNPN, CDR2 SVGIG (reference sequence). This CDR3 spans 14 amino acids. V lost 0 bases to trimming and J lost 4 bases; unmatched junction nucleotides: 5. The chain uses TRBV30 and TRBJ2-5; 7 positions agree with TRBD1. The origin of this receptor is a human donor with acute or convalescent COVID-19. The donor label of this sample is uncertain. The specimen was peripheral blood. CDR3 loop: CAWSVGGSAETQYF. The CDR3 DNA follows: TGTGCCTGGAGTGTAGGGGGCTCGGCAGAGACCCAGTACTTC.